This T cell receptor beta chain was recovered during a study of beta chain features in type 1 diabetes. Study-wide background: All samples combined gave roughly 110,000,000 sorted cells for examination. Study-wide findings and caveats: TCRB CDR3s were moderately but significantly shorter in Type 1 diabetes patients in all four CD4+ subsets. Cells carrying high TCR expression could end up over-represented when cDNA is sequenced.

Isolated RNA was reverse transcribed in full, so expressed TCRB transcripts were sequenced. The protocol was immunoSEQ multiplex PCR, while the TCRdb copy is restricted to in-frame clones and leaves out a portion. The sample holds hundreds of thousands of clones; roughly an eighth are singletons and the top ten take less than 0.025%. The CDR3 consists of 12 residues. The J segment lost 6 bases and the V segment lost 0 bases, leaving 2 bases of the junction unmatched. From germline, CDR1 is GTSNPN and CDR2 SVGIG (reference sequence). This clone showed up just a few times. The antigen is undetermined. Markers CD45RO/CCR7/CD25/CD127/CD95/CD27 served to sort CD4+ naive, central memory, regulatory and stem cell-like memory cells.

This sequence was found in a man younger than 35 with type 1 diabetes. The V and J genes are TRBV30 and TRBJ2-7, with 7 nucleotides matching TRBD1. The sequencing sample was made of naive CD4+ T cells from blood. The CDR3 nucleotides are TGTGCCTGGAGTGTACCAGGGGGCGAGCAGTACTTC. Protein sequence: CAWSVPGGEQYF. The variable domain in full, with the rest retrieved from reference TRBV30 and TRBJ2-7, is SQTIHQWPATLVQPVGSPLSLECTVEGTSNPNLYWYRQAAGRGLQLLFYSVGIGQISSEVPQNLSASRPQDRQFILSSKKLLLSDSGFYLCAWSVPGGEQYFGPGTRLTVT.